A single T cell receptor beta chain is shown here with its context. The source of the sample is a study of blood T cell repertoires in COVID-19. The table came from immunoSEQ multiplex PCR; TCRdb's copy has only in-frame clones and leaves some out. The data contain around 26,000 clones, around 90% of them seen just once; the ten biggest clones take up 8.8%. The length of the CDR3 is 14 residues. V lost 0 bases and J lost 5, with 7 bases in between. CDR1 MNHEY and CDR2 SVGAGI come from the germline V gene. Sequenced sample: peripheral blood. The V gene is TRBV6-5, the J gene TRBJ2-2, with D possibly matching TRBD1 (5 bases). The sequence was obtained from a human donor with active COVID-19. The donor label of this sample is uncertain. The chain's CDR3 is CASSYSQGTGELFF. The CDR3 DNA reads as TGTGCCAGCAGTTACTCTCAGGGTACCGGGGAGCTGTTTTTT.